This T cell receptor (beta chain) comes out of a study of blood T cell repertoires in COVID-19 (dated by TCRdb to 2018 to 2021). Study-wide context: The collaborator samples originated in the United States, Italy and Spain and spanned the acute and convalescent phases of COVID-19. The repertoires were made available in a free public database intended to serve as a resource for research on the immune response to SARS-CoV-2. The material from the prospective study consisted of cDNA or gDNA derived from T cells, B-cell-depleted T cells, or PBMCs. The sample metadata nearly always contained a de-identified subject ID, COVID-19 status, age in years and sex. Where available, HLA class I and class II types were taken from metadata supplied by the sample provider and were not determined by assay-based typing. Subjects who had been exposed to COVID-19, were actively infected with it, or had recovered from it provided the deeply sampled blood TCRbeta repertoires that made up the dataset. Samples were obtained from the ongoing ImmuneRACE study (first 160 participants) and from 1,254 subjects provided by 6 global collaborators. What the research found in general, with its limitations: The amount of clinical and demographic metadata varied by source and participant and was provided uncurated.

Whole blood was collected in K2EDTA tubes by collaborating institutions according to the institutions' own protocols. Collaborator samples were shipped for TCRbeta analysis as frozen whole blood, isolated PBMCs, or DNA extracted from either sample type. Remarks on this clone: Its antigen is still unknown. Per-base quality was not reported, and no clone a single base away is much larger than it.

TCRbeta CDR3 regions were amplified from genomic DNA by means of the immunoSEQ Assay, a bias-controlled multiplex PCR. The authors' pipeline ran thus. The number of nucleated cells in each sample was estimated by amplification of reference gene primers within the assay. To quantify the absolute abundance of each unique TCRbeta CDR3 rearrangement, sequence reads were collapsed and filtered. For each sample, productive Simpson clonality was calculated by taking the square root of Simpson's diversity index across productive rearrangements. TCRdb's version of the immuneACCESS table is confined to in-frame rearrangements and falls short of the full clone set. An unresolved V gene accounts for under half of the shortfall where checked; the remainder is of unknown origin. That table supplies the V and J calls and clone size; D and trimming were determined from the DNA. Recorded for this sample are some 14,000 clones; more than 70% of them occurred a single time. Of the sample, roughly 2.6% falls within the top ten clones.

Sequenced sample: peripheral blood. This receptor was identified in a human donor in a cohort sampled during active COVID-19.

The CDR3 is CASSLYPQGFEGYTF. The sequence in DNA is TGTGCCAGCAGTTTATACCCCCAGGGCTTCGAAGGCTACACCTTC. The V gene is TRBV27 and the J gene is TRBJ1-2; TRBD1 might be the D gene, on 5 matching bases. Taken from the germline V gene (reference sequence), the CDR1 and CDR2 loops are MNHEY and SMNVEV. The CDR3 runs 15 amino acids, cysteine and phenylalanine included. This entry keeps only the CDR3 DNA: 45 bases, framed from base 1. V is shortened by 1 base, J by 8 bases, and the region joining them spans 17 bases.